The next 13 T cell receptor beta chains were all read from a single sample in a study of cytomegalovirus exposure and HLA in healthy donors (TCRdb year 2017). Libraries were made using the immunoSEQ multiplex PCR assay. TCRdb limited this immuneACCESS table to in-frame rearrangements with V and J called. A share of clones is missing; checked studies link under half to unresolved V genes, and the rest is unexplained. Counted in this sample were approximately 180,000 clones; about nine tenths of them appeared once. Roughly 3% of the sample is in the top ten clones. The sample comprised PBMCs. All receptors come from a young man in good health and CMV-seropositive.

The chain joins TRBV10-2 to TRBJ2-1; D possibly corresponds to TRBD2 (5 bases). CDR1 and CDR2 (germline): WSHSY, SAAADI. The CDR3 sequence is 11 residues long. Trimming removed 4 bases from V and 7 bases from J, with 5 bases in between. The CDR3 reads CASSGGNEQFF. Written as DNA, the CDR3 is TGCGCCAGCAGTGGAGGGAATGAGCAGTTCTTC.

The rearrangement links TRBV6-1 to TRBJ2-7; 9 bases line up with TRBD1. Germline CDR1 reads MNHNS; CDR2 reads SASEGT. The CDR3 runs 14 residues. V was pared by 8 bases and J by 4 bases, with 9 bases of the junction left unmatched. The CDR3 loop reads CASLRTGVRYEQYF. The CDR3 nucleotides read TGTGCCAGCCTTCGGACAGGGGTGCGGTACGAGCAGTACTTC.

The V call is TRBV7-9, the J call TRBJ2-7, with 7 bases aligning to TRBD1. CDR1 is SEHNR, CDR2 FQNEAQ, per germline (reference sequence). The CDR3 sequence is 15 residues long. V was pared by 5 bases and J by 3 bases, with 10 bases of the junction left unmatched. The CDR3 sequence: CASSAVGGRNYEQYF. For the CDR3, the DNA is TGTGCCAGCAGCGCAGTAGGGGGCAGGAACTACGAGCAGTACTTC.

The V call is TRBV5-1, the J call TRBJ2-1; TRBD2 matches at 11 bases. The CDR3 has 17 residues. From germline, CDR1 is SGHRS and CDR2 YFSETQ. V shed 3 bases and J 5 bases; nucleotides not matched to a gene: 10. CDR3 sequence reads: CASSSGGTSGGDNEQFF. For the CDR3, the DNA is TGCGCCAGCAGCTCGGGGGGTACTAGCGGGGGCGACAATGAGCAGTTCTTC.

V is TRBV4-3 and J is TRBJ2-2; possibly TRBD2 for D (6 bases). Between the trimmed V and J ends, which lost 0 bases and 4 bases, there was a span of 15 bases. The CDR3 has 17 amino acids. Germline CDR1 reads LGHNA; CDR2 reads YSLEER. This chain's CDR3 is CASSQESGGLGTGELFF. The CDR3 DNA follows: TGCGCCAGCAGCCAAGAATCCGGGGGATTGGGCACCGGGGAGCTGTTTTTT.

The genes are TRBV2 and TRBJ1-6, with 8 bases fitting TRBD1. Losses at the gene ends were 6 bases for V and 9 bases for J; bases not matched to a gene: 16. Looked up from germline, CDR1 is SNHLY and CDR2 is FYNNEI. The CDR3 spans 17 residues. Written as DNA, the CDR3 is TGTGCCAGCAGCAAAGCCGGGACAGGACTCGGGGGTTCACCCCTCCACTTT. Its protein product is CASSKAGTGLGGSPLHF.

As DNA, the CDR3 is TGTGCCAGCAGTGAGGACAGGGGGATCGTAAGTTCGCAGTATTTT. It encodes CASSEDRGIVSSQYF. J is TRBJ2-3 and V is TRBV6-1; 10 bases map to TRBD1. The V and J ends lost 3 bases and 10 bases, in that order; junction bases with no gene match: 10. Looked up from germline, CDR1 is MNHNS and CDR2 is SASEGT. This CDR3 region has 15 residues.

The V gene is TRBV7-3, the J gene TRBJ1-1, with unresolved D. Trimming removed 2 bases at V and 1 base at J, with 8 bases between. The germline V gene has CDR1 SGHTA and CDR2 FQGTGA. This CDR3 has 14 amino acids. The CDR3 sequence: CASSLGPGNTEAFF. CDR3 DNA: TGTGCCAGCAGCTTAGGTCCAGGGAACACTGAAGCTTTCTTT. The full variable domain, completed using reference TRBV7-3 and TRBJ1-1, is GAGVSQTPSNKVTEKGKYVELRCDPISGHTALYWYRQSLGQGPEFLIYFQGTGAADDSGLPNDRFFAVRPEGSVSTLKIQRTERGDSAVYLCASSLGPGNTEAFFGQGTRLTVV.

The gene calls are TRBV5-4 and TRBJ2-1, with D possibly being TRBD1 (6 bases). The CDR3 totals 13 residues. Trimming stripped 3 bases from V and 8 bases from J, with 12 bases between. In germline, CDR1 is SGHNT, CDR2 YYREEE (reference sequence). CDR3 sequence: CASSSTPGDEQFF. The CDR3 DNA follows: TGTGCCAGCAGCTCAACACCAGGGGATGAGCAGTTCTTC.

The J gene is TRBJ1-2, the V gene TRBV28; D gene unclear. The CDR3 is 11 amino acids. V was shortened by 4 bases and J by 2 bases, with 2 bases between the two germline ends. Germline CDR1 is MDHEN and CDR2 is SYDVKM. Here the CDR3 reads CASSSNYGYTF. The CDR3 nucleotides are TGTGCCAGCAGTTCAAACTATGGCTACACCTTC.

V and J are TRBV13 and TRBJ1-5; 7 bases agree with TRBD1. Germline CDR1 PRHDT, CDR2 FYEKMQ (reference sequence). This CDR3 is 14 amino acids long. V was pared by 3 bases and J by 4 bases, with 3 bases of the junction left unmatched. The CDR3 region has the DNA TGTGCCAGCAGCTTTGGGACAGAGAATCAGCCCCAGCATTTT. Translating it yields CASSFGTENQPQHF.

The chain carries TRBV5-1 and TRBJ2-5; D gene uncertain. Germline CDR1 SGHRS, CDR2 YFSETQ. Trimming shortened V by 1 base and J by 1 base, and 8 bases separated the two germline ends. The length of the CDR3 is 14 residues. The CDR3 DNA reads TGCGCCAGCAGCTTGAACAGCCGCCAAGAGACCCAGTACTTC. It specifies CASSLNSRQETQYF.

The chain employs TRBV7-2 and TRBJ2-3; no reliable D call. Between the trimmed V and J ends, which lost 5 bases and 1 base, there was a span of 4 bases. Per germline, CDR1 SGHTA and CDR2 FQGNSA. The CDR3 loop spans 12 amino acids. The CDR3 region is CASSPGTDTQYF. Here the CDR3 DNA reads TGTGCCAGCAGCCCTGGCACAGATACGCAGTATTTT.